The T cell receptor (beta chain) under discussion was sequenced for a study of T cell responses to AZD1222 COVID-19 vaccine. At the level of the study: Second-dose groups at about 4 or about 12 weeks were pooled. Overall study findings and caveats: Only a handful of individuals given AZD1222 were seropositive at baseline. Unmutated regions of variants are reportedly targeted by nearly half of spike-specific TCRs. White British ancestry dominated among donors, who included more females, and clonal diversity was possibly underestimated.

This CDR3 comprises 15 residues. The V and J ends lost 4 bases and 8 bases respectively, with 17 bases between them. Germline CDR1 reads MDHEN; CDR2 reads SYDVKM. Clones were sequenced by immunoSEQ multiplex PCR, and TCRdb holds only the in-frame ones, with some missing. The sample lists around 77,000 clones, around 90% seen once, with around 24% in the top ten. With regard to this clone: Its specificity is unknown.

The receptor was derived from an adult in good health. The input for sequencing was peripheral blood, taken on day 0 of AZD1222 vaccination. The V call is TRBV28, the J call TRBJ1-4; a possible D gene is TRBD1 (5 bases). The CDR3 nucleotides read TGTGCCAGCAGTTCGGCCGGGACGGCGAAAGAAAAACTGTTTTTT. This gives the protein CASSSAGTAKEKLFF.